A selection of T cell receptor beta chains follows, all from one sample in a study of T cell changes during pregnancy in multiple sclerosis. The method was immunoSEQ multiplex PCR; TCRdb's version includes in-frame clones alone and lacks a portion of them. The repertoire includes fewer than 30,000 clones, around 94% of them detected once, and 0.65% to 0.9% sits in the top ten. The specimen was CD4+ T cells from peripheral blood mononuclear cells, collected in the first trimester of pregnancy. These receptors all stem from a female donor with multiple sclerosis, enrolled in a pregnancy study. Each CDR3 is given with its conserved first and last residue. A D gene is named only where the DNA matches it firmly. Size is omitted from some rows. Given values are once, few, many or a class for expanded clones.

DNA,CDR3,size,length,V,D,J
TGTGCCAGCGGACGGGGAGGCACAGATACGCAGTATTTT,CASGRGGTDTQYF,.,13,TRBV7-2,.,TRBJ2-3
TGTGCCTGGAGTTCCTTTTGGGGGGGCTCCTACAATGAGCAGTTCTTC,CAWSSFWGGSYNEQFF,.,16,TRBV30,TRBD2,TRBJ2-1
TGTGCCAGCAGCTTAGTCAGGGGACCCACTGAAGCTTTCTTT,CASSLVRGPTEAFF,.,14,TRBV11-2,.,TRBJ1-1
TGTGCCAGCATGGTGTCGGGGACAGCCCTAGTGGGTGAAGCTTTCTTT,CASMVSGTALVGEAFF,.,16,TRBV28,TRBD1,TRBJ1-1
TGTGCCCGACCGCCTAGCGGGGAGAACACCGGGGAGCTGTTTTTT,CARPPSGENTGELFF,once,15,TRBV7-9,TRBD2,TRBJ2-2
TGTGCCAGCAGTGGATCGGGACAGGGAAGACTCTATGGCTACACCTTC,CASSGSGQGRLYGYTF,.,16,TRBV6-1,TRBD1,TRBJ1-2
TGTGCCAGCAGCCTGGGACTAGCGGGCAACAATGAGCAGTTCTTC,CASSLGLAGNNEQFF,.,15,TRBV7-2,TRBD2,TRBJ2-1
TGTGCCAGCAGCTTAGCCGGGAGCTCCTACAATGAGCAGTTCTTC,CASSLAGSSYNEQFF,.,15,TRBV11-2,.,TRBJ2-1
TGTGCCAGCAGCTGGGGGACATCGGTATCAAGGGGGCAGTTCTTC,CASSWGTSVSRGQFF,.,15,TRBV5-4,.,TRBJ2-1
TGTGCTAGCAGCCCCTTTGTTGGGGGCGCCATGAACACTGAAGCTTTCTTT,CASSPFVGGAMNTEAFF,.,17,TRBV7-7,.,TRBJ1-1
TGTGCCAGCAGTGAATCCCTGGCAGGGGGATCTGAAGCTTTCTTT,CASSESLAGGSEAFF,once,15,TRBV6-1,TRBD1,TRBJ1-1
TGTGCCAGCAGCCCGGGGCGGAGGGCAGATACGCAGTATTTT,CASSPGRRADTQYF,.,14,TRBV9,.,TRBJ2-3
TGTGCCAGCAGCCAAAAAGAGGTCTACGAGCAGTACTTC,CASSQKEVYEQYF,.,13,TRBV6-5,.,TRBJ2-7
TGTGCCAGCACTCCCGAGGCCGGAAACACCATATATTTT,CASTPEAGNTIYF,.,13,TRBV2,.,TRBJ1-3
TGCAGCGCCCGACCCTACAGGGTCACTGAAGCTTTCTTT,CSARPYRVTEAFF,.,13,TRBV29-1,.,TRBJ1-1
TGTGCCAGCAGCTTGAGGGGTGGCGAGACCCAGTACTTC,CASSLRGGETQYF,.,13,TRBV5-8,.,TRBJ2-5
TGTGCCAGCAGTGAAACTGGCAGGGGGAATGAAAAACTGTTTTTT,CASSETGRGNEKLFF,.,15,TRBV6-1,TRBD1,TRBJ1-4
TGTGCCAGTAGTATTCCAGGGGGAAGGGCTAATGAAAAACTGTTTTTT,CASSIPGGRANEKLFF,.,16,TRBV19,TRBD1,TRBJ1-4
TGTGCCAGCAGCAGGACAGGGGGCCGTTACGAGCAGTACTTC,CASSRTGGRYEQYF,.,14,TRBV5-6,TRBD1,TRBJ2-7
TGTGCTAGTGGTTTGGGGGAGAAGCCCCAGCATTTT,CASGLGEKPQHF,once,12,TRBV12-5,.,TRBJ1-5
TGTGCCAGCAGCTTCCTCAGGGGTGGCGGAGACACAGATACGCAGTATTTT,CASSFLRGGGDTDTQYF,.,17,TRBV7-9,.,TRBJ2-3
TGTGCCAGCAGCTTAAGTGTCAGGGGGTCGTACGAGCAGTACTTC,CASSLSVRGSYEQYF,.,15,TRBV5-5,TRBD1,TRBJ2-7
TGTGCCAGCAGGCGGGACACCGGGGAGCTGTTTTTT,CASRRDTGELFF,.,12,TRBV7-9,.,TRBJ2-2
TGTGCCAGCAGAGGGACACCGTGGGAAAATTCACCCCTCCACTTT,CASRGTPWENSPLHF,few,15,TRBV28,.,TRBJ1-6
TGTGCCAGCAGTAAGGACAGGGGCGCAGATACGCAGTATTTT,CASSKDRGADTQYF,.,14,TRBV6-1,TRBD1,TRBJ2-3